This T cell receptor beta chain emerged from a study of cytomegalovirus exposure and HLA in healthy donors. V lost 4 bases and J lost 3, with 9 bases in between. The CDR3 length is 14 residues. CDR1 is MRHNA, CDR2 SNTAGT, per germline. 13 Jbeta primers and 60 Vbeta primers were used for the PCR. The repertoire was sequenced with immunoSEQ multiplex PCR; TCRdb's copy has only in-frame clones and lacks some. The profile covers 150,000 to 200,000 clones, with less than 90% appearing a single time and under 1.1% taken by the ten largest. The V and J genes are TRBV6-4 and TRBJ2-2; D unclear. Sequenced sample: PBMCs. The TCR comes from a man under 40 in good health and CMV-seronegative. This CDR3 is CASSVRLYTGELFF. The CDR3 nucleotides are TGTGCCAGCAGTGTCCGACTCTACACCGGGGAGCTGTTTTTT.